This T cell receptor (beta chain) was observed in a study of shared clonotypes between healthy human individuals. The method was immunoSEQ multiplex PCR; TCRdb's version includes in-frame clones alone and lacks a portion of them. The table includes under 2.5 million clones, less than 95% detected once. V lost 3 bases and J lost 3; bases outside the gene matches: 8. This CDR3 has 16 residues. Germline loops: CDR1 SGHRS, CDR2 YFSETQ. The sequence was collected from a man between 18 and 29 years old in good health. Some clones in this sample may be carry-over from other donors' samples. The J gene is TRBJ2-7, the V gene TRBV5-1; 11 positions match TRBD1. Sequencing was carried out using naive CD4+ T cells from PBMCs. Subset specified: CD45RA+ positively selected. The CDR3 loop reads CASSSVTGTGGYEQYF. In DNA form, the CDR3 reads TGCGCCAGCAGCTCGGTAACCGGGACAGGGGGCTACGAGCAGTACTTC.